This T cell receptor beta chain was captured in a study of beta chain features in type 1 diabetes. Whole-study results and caveats: Among patients with Type 1 diabetes, TCRB CDR3s were moderately but significantly shorter in every one of the four CD4+ subsets.

The CDR3 totals 15 residues. Per germline, CDR1 SGHTA and CDR2 FQGNSA. Germline trimming cut 0 bases from V and 8 bases from J; bases unmatched to any gene: 9. Every bit of the isolated RNA underwent reverse transcription, so sequencing read expressed TCRB transcripts. Produced via immunoSEQ multiplex PCR; TCRdb's table is partial and in-frame only. Of hundreds of thousands of clones in the sample, 13% are singletons; the top ten hold less than 0.025%. This clone was picked up a small number of times. Its antigen is not known. A CD45RO/CCR7/CD25/CD127/CD95/CD27 panel sorted naive, central memory, regulatory and stem cell-like memory CD4+ cells.

The rearrangement uses TRBV7-2 and TRBJ1-2; 7 nucleotides match TRBD1. The sequenced material came from naive CD4+ T cells from blood. This sequence originates from a man younger than 35 with type 1 diabetes. In DNA form, the CDR3 reads TGTGCCAGCAGCTTAGCGACAGGGAACGTAGAAGGCTACACCTTC. Its protein product is CASSLATGNVEGYTF.